A selection of T cell receptor beta chains follows, all from one sample in a study of T cells after yellow fever vaccination. TCRdb used MiXCR to reprocess the 5' RACE reads, holding one entry per CDR3 protein. The sample records about 550,000 distinct CDR3 sequences, roughly 19% being singletons. The sequences come from PBMCs, collected 15 days after the yellow fever booster vaccination. These receptors all stem from a man aged 30-40 years who received the YFV17D yellow fever vaccine. CDR3s leave out the opening cysteine and the closing phenylalanine or tryptophan. Clone size, where shown, is once, few, many, or a class for clones that have expanded.

CDR3 protein: ASSTRDINYGYT
V gene: TRBV7-8
clone size: .
J gene: TRBJ1-2

CDR3 protein: ASSQEHSGASYEQY
V gene: TRBV4-3
clone size: few
J gene: TRBJ2-7

CDR3 protein: SARDLAEQF
V gene: TRBV20-1
clone size: .
J gene: TRBJ2-1

CDR3 protein: SARTSGRNWGEQF
V gene: TRBV20-1
clone size: .
J gene: TRBJ2-1

CDR3 protein: ASSFRGARDTQY
V gene: TRBV6-5
clone size: few
J gene: TRBJ2-3

CDR3 protein: AISGSSERTDTQY
V gene: TRBV10-3
clone size: .
J gene: TRBJ2-3

CDR3 protein: ASSPLAGVTGELF
V gene: TRBV7-8
clone size: few
J gene: TRBJ2-2

CDR3 protein: ASSLLQGGVTGELF
V gene: TRBV11-2
clone size: .
J gene: TRBJ2-2

CDR3 protein: ASSLGAGSQETQY
V gene: TRBV7-2
clone size: few
J gene: TRBJ2-5

CDR3 protein: SARKTSGSTVTQY
V gene: TRBV20-1
clone size: .
J gene: TRBJ2-3

CDR3 protein: ASSGGDTSYGYT
V gene: TRBV5-1
clone size: few
J gene: TRBJ1-2

CDR3 protein: AGGEPEQF
V gene: TRBV6-6
clone size: .
J gene: TRBJ2-1